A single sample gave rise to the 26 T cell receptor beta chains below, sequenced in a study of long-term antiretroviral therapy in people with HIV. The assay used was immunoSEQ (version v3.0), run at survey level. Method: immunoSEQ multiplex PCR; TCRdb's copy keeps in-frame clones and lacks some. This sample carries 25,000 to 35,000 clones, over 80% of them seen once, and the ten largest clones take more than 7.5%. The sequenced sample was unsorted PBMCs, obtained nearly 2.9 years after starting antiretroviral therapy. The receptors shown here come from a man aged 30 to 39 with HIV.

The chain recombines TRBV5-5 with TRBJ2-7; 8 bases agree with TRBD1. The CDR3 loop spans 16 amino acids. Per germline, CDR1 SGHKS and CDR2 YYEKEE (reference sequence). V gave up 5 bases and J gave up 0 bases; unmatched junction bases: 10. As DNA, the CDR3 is TGTGCCAGCAGATCGGGACAGGCCATTTTCTCCTACGAGCAGTACTTC. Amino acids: CASRSGQAIFSYEQYF.

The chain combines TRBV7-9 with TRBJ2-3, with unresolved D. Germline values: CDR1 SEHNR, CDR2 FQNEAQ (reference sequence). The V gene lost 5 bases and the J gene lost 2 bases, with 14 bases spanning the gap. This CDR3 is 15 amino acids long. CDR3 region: CASSLGGPLTDTQYF. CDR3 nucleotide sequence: TGTGCCAGCAGCCTGGGCGGTCCCCTCACAGATACGCAGTATTTT.

CDR3 sequence: CASSIVATSPGELFF. The CDR3 coding sequence is TGTGCCAGTAGTATAGTGGCAACTAGCCCCGGGGAGCTGTTTTTT. V is TRBV19 and J is TRBJ2-2; D perhaps matches TRBD2 (6 bases). Germline V CDR1 and CDR2: LNHDA, SQIVND (reference sequence). The length of the CDR3 is 15 residues. V gave up 1 base and J gave up 6 bases, with 12 bases separating them.

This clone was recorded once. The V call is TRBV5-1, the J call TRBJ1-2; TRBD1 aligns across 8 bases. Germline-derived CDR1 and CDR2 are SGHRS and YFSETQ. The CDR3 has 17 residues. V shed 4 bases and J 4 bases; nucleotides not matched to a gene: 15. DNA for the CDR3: TGCGCCAGCAGCGCGTTGGGCTCGGGACAGGAGGTCTATGGCTACACCTTC. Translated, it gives CASSALGSGQEVYGYTF.

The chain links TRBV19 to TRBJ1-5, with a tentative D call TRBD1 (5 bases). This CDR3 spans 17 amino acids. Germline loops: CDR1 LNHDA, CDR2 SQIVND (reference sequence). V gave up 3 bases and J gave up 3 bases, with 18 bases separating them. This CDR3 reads CASSIVSHRNPNQPQHF. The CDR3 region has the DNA TGTGCCAGTAGTATCGTATCCCACAGGAACCCCAATCAGCCCCAGCATTTT.

The CDR3 region has the DNA TGTGCCAGCAGCTTCCCCGGGGTCATGAACACTGAAGCTTTCTTT. Protein sequence: CASSFPGVMNTEAFF. The chain combines TRBV5-4 with TRBJ1-1; D remains ambiguous. Trimming pared 2 bases from V and 0 bases from J, leaving 11 bases between. Germline V gene sequence: CDR1 SGHNT, CDR2 YYREEE (reference sequence). CDR3 length equals 15 residues.

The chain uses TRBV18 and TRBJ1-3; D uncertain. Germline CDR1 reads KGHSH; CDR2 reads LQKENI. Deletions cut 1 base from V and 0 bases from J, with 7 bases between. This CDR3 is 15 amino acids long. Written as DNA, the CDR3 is TGTGCCAGCTCACCACTCCGAGACTCTGGAAACACCATATATTTT. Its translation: CASSPLRDSGNTIYF.

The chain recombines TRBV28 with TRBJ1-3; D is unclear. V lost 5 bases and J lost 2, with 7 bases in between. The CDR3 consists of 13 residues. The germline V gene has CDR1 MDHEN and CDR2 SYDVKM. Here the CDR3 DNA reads TGTGCCAGCAGTCTTAATCCTGGAAACACCATATATTTT. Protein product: CASSLNPGNTIYF.

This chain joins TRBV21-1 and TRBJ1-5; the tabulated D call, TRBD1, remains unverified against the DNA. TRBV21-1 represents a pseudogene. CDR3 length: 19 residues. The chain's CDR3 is CASSKGLGTGEVINQPQHF. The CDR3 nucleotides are TGTGCCAGCAGCAAAGGATTGGGGACAGGGGAAGTAATTAATCAGCCCCAGCATTTT.

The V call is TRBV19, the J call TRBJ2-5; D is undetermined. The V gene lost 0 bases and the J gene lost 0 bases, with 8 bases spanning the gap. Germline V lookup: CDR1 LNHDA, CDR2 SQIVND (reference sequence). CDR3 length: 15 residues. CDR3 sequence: CASSIEWADQETQYF. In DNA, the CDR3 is TGTGCCAGTAGTATAGAGTGGGCGGACCAAGAGACCCAGTACTTC.

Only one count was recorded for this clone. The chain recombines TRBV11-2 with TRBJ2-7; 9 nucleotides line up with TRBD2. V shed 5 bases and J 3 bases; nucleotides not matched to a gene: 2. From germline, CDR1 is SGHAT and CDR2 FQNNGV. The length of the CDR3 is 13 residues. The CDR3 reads CASSISGSYEQYF. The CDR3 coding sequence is TGTGCCAGCAGCATTAGCGGGAGCTACGAGCAGTACTTC.

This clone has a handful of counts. CDR3 coding DNA: TGTGCCAGCAGTGACTGGACACGGTATAGCAATCAGCCCCAGCATTTT. Encoded protein: CASSDWTRYSNQPQHF. This sequence joins TRBV6-1 and TRBJ1-5; tentatively, D is TRBD1 (5 bases). From germline, CDR1 is MNHNS and CDR2 SASEGT. V lost 3 bases and J 0 bases, leaving 12 bases between the germline ends. The CDR3 length is 16 residues.

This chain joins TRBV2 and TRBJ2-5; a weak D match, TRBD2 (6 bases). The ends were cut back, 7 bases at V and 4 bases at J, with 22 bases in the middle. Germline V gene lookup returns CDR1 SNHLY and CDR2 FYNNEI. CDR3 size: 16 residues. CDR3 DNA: TGTGCCAGCACCATGACTTTGGGAGGTGGGACAGAGACCCAGTACTTC. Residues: CASTMTLGGGTETQYF.

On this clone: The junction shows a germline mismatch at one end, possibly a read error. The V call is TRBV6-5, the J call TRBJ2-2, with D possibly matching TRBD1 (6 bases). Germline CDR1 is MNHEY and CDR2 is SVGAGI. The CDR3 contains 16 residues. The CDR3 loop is CASSYSMGANTGELFF. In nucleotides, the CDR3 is TGTGCCAGCAGTTACTCGATGGGGGCGAATACCGGGGAGCTGTTTTTT.

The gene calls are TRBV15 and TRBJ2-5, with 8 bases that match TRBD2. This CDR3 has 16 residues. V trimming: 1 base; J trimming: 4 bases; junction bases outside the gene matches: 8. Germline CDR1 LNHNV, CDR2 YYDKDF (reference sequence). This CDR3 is CATSRVTGLGAETQYF. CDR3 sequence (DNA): TGTGCCACCAGCAGAGTAACGGGACTAGGGGCAGAGACCCAGTACTTC. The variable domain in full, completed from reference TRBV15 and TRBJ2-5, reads DAMVIQNPRYQVTQFGKPVTLSCSQTLNHNVMYWYQQKSSQAPKLLFHYYDKDFNNEADTPDNFQSRRPNTSFCFLDIRSPGLGDTAMYLCATSRVTGLGAETQYFGPGTRLLVL.

The CDR3 DNA follows: TGTGCCAGCTCACCACTCGGACAGGGTTTTACTGAAGCTTTCTTT. This translates into CASSPLGQGFTEAFF. The chain has TRBV18 and TRBJ1-1; 8 bases line up with TRBD1. CDR3 size: 15 residues. Per the germline V gene, CDR1 is KGHSH and CDR2 is LQKENI. V shed 1 base, J shed 5 bases, and the junction held 6 bases outside the gene matches.

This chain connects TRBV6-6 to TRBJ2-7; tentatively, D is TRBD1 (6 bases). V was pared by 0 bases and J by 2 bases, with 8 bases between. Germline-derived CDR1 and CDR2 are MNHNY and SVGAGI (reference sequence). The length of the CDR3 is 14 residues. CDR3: CASSYSGQTYEQYF. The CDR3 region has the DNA TGTGCCAGCAGTTACTCCGGACAGACCTACGAGCAGTACTTC.

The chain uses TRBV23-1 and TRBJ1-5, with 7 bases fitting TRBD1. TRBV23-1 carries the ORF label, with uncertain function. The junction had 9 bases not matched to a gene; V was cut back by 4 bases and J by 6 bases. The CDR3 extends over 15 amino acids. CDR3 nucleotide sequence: TGCGCCAGCAGTCCGTTAAAGGGGGCGGGTCAGCCCCAGCATTTT. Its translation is CASSPLKGAGQPQHF.

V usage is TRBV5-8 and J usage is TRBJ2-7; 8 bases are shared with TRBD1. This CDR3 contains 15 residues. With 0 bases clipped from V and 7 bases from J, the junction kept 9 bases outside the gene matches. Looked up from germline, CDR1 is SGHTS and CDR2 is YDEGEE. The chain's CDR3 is CASSLGGTGALEQYF. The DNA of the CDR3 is TGTGCCAGCAGCTTGGGGGGGACAGGAGCCTTGGAGCAGTACTTC.

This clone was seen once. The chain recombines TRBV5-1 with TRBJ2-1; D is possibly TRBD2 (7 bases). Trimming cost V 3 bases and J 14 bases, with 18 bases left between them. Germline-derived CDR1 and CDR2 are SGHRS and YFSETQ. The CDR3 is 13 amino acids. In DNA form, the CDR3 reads TGCGCCAGCAGCTGGAGGGGGGGCAGGGAAGAGTTCTTC. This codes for CASSWRGGREEFF.

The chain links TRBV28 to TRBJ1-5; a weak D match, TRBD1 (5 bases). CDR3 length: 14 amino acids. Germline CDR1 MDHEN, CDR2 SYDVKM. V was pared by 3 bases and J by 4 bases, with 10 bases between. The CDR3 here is CASSFRGRNQPQHF. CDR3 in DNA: TGTGCCAGCAGTTTTAGGGGTAGAAATCAGCCCCAGCATTTT.

CDR3: CASSHLSASTNEKLFF. CDR3 nucleotides: TGTGCCAGCAGCCATCTATCAGCCTCAACTAATGAAAAACTGTTTTTT. V and J are TRBV14 and TRBJ1-4; D is unclear. The CDR3 runs 16 residues. Germline V gives CDR1 SGHDN, CDR2 FVKESK. V was pared by 3 bases and J by 0 bases, with 11 bases between. Full variable domain (rest looked up from reference TRBV14 and TRBJ1-4): EAGVTQFPSHSVIEKGQTVTLRCDPISGHDNLYWYRRVMGKEIKFLLHFVKESKQDESGMPNNRFLAERTGGTYSTLKVQPAELEDSGVYFCASSHLSASTNEKLFFGSGTQLSVL.

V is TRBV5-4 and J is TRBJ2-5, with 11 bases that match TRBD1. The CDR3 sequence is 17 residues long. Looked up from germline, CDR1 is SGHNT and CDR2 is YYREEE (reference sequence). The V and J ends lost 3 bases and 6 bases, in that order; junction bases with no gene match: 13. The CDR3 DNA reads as TGTGCCAGCAGCTCCGGGGGGGGACAGGGGGTGGGAAAGACCCAGTACTTC. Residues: CASSSGGGQGVGKTQYF.

The CDR3 DNA reads TGTGCCAGCAGCTTAACAACAGGACCCTACAATGAGCAGTTCTTC. Amino acid sequence: CASSLTTGPYNEQFF. This chain links TRBV7-8 with TRBJ2-1, with D perhaps matching TRBD1 (5 bases). This CDR3 has 15 amino acids. V lost 2 bases and J 2 bases, leaving 10 bases between the germline ends. The germline gives CDR1 SGHVS, CDR2 FQNEAQ.

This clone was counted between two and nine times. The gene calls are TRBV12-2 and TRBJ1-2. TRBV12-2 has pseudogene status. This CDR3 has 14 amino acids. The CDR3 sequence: CASRPMGGRFSYTF. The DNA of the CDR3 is TGTGCAAGTCGCCCCATGGGGGGGAGGTTTAGCTACACCTTC.

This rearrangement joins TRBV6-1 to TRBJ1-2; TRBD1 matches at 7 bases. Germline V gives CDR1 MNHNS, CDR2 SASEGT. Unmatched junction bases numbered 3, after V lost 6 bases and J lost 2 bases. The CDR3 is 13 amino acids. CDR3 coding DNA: TGTGCCAGCAGCCTGGACAGGAACTATGGCTACACCTTC. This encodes CASSLDRNYGYTF.